What follows are 30 T cell receptor beta chains derived from one specimen sequenced in a study of spatial heterogeneity in lung cancer. Study-wide points: Counts that tracked tumor mutation counts were those of expanded intratumoral alpha and beta TCRs.

The sample's time point: sample taken at primary tumor resection. TCRdb fed the 5' RACE reads into MiXCR, producing one record per CDR3 protein. The profile covers about 23,000 distinct CDR3 sequences, with under 8% appearing a single time and approximately 10% taken by the ten largest. For these TCRs, the target antigens are not known. Sample: lung tumor tissue, taken at surgery. These receptors were taken from a male donor with early-stage non-small cell lung cancer.

This clonotype was detected ten times or more. This chain uses TRBV7-9 with TRBJ1-1; the D is unclear. The V gene's germline CDR1 is SEHNR and CDR2 FQNEAQ (reference sequence). The V end lost 4 bases, the J end lost 3 bases, and 15 bases lay between the germline ends. The CDR3 is 15 residues long. CDR3 sequence reads: CASSSTSQGYTEAFF. CDR3 bases: TGTGCCAGCAGCTCGACCTCCCAAGGGTACACTGAAGCTTTCTTT.

In this sample, this clonotype turned up many times. This CDR3 reads CASSLGQLYGYTF. CDR3 in DNA: TGTGCCAGCAGCCTGGGACAGCTCTATGGCTACACCTTC. J is TRBJ1-2 and V is TRBV7-9; 7 nucleotides agree with TRBD1. Germline V lookup: CDR1 SEHNR, CDR2 FQNEAQ (reference sequence). V shed 5 bases and J 4 bases; nucleotides not matched to a gene: 4. The CDR3 is 13 residues long.

This clonotype was counted many times. The rearrangement links TRBV7-2 to TRBJ2-4; no firm D call. The V end was cut by 1 base, the J end by 5 bases, with 0 bases between. The CDR3 is made up of 11 amino acids. Germline V lookup: CDR1 SGHTA, CDR2 FQGNSA. CDR3 residues: CASSLENIQYF. The CDR3 coding sequence is TGTGCCAGCAGCTTAGAAAACATTCAGTACTTC.

This clonotype was seen a handful of times. The chain carries TRBV6-6 and TRBJ2-5, with D unclear. V lost 8 bases and J lost 5, with 3 bases in between. This CDR3 contains 9 residues. Germline V CDR1 and CDR2: MNHNY, SVGAGI (reference sequence). The CDR3 loop reads CASGETQYF. CDR3 nucleotides: TGTGCCAGCGGGGAGACCCAGTACTTC.

This clonotype is labeled as medium-sized (0.01 to 0.1%). The chain couples TRBV12-3 or TRBV12-4 to TRBJ2-4; the match to TRBD1 covers 9 bases. V lost 4 bases to trimming and J lost 8 bases; unmatched junction nucleotides: 6. This CDR3 is built from 14 residues. The CDR3 DNA follows: TGTGCCAGCAGTTCCGGACAGGGGAGGGACATTCAGTACTTC. Translating gives CASSSGQGRDIQYF.

At least ten counts were recorded for this clonotype. Here the CDR3 reads CSARGSGGPYNEQFF. The CDR3 DNA follows: TGCAGTGCCCGAGGGAGCGGGGGGCCGTACAATGAGCAGTTCTTC. The rearrangement joins TRBV20-1 to TRBJ2-1, with TRBD2 matching over 9 bases. V gave up 6 bases and J gave up 4 bases; unmatched junction bases: 10. Germline CDR1 is DFQATT and CDR2 is SNEGSKA (reference sequence). The CDR3 has 15 amino acids.

In its sample, this clonotype was seen many times. V and J are TRBV27 and TRBJ2-2; no reliable D call. Trimming left V 7 bases short and J 3 bases short, with 12 bases between. The CDR3 totals 14 residues. Germline CDR1 is MNHEY and CDR2 is SMNVEV (reference sequence). CDR3 protein: CASKYLGDTGELFF. In nucleotides, the CDR3 is TGTGCCAGCAAGTACCTAGGTGACACCGGGGAGCTGTTTTTT.

This chain joins TRBV6-1 and TRBJ1-5; D possibly corresponds to TRBD1 (5 bases). From germline, CDR1 is MNHNS and CDR2 SASEGT. The CDR3 covers 19 residues. V was trimmed by 8 bases and J by 1 base, leaving 27 bases between them. The CDR3 loop reads CASRILKGLDWGSNQPQHF. CDR3 in DNA: TGTGCCAGCCGGATACTTAAGGGTCTGGACTGGGGGAGCAATCAGCCCCAGCATTTT.

This clonotype came up many times. V usage is TRBV19 and J usage is TRBJ1-4; possibly TRBD1 for D (6 bases). Germline-derived CDR1 and CDR2 are LNHDA and SQIVND (reference sequence). The CDR3 sequence is 15 residues long. V was clipped by 5 bases and J by 7 bases, with 17 bases between them. CDR3 nucleotide sequence: TGTGCCAGTAGTCGTAGTACAGGGAGCGGTGAAAAACTGTTTTTT. It specifies CASSRSTGSGEKLFF.

This clonotype was counted ten times or more. The J gene is TRBJ1-1, the V gene TRBV27; a weak D match, TRBD1 (6 bases). The CDR3 is 12 amino acids. Per the germline V gene, CDR1 is MNHEY and CDR2 is SMNVEV (reference sequence). V lost 7 bases to trimming and J lost 4 bases, with 10 bases between them. CDR3 nucleotide sequence: TGTGCCAGCACATGGGGGCGCACTGAAGCTTTCTTT. It encodes CASTWGRTEAFF.

This clonotype was observed many times. This rearrangement joins TRBV5-1 to TRBJ1-1; D gene unclear. The germline gives CDR1 SGHRS, CDR2 YFSETQ. CDR3 size: 14 residues. V lost 1 base to trimming and J lost 5 bases, with 12 bases between them. CDR3 DNA sequence: TGCGCCAGCAGCTTGTCGACCCCCCAGACTGAAGCTTTCTTT. This codes for CASSLSTPQTEAFF. The full variable domain, rest sourced from reference TRBV5-1 and TRBJ1-1, is KAGVTQTPRYLIKTRGQQVTLSCSPISGHRSVSWYQQTPGQGLQFLFEYFSETQRNKGNFPGRFSGRQFSNSRSEMNVSTLELGDSALYLCASSLSTPQTEAFFGQGTRLTVV.

The chain recombines TRBV6-6 with TRBJ1-5, with D maybe TRBD1 (5 bases). The CDR3 has 15 amino acids. Per the germline V gene, CDR1 is MNHNY and CDR2 is SVGAGI (reference sequence). V lost 3 bases, J lost 5 bases, and 14 bases lay in between. CDR3 sequence: CASSYSGRWDQPQHF. DNA for the CDR3: TGTGCCAGCAGTTATTCGGGACGATGGGATCAGCCCCAGCATTTT.

This clonotype has at least ten counts. The V gene is TRBV28, the J gene TRBJ2-5; D might be TRBD1 (6 bases). This CDR3 spans 15 amino acids. Germline V lookup: CDR1 MDHEN, CDR2 SYDVKM. V lost 7 bases to trimming and J lost 3 bases, with 18 bases between them. The CDR3 loop reads CASTSVRGKKETQYF. CDR3 in DNA: TGTGCCAGCACCTCCGTGAGGGGGAAAAAAGAGACCCAGTACTTC.

This clonotype appeared many times. J is TRBJ1-6 and V is TRBV9, with D maybe TRBD1 (6 bases). CDR1 is SGDLS, CDR2 YYNGEE, per germline. The CDR3 is 15 amino acids. Trimming shortened V by 3 bases and J by 0 bases, and 7 bases separated the two germline ends. Here the CDR3 DNA reads TGTGCCAGCAGCGGGGACATCTCCTATAATTCACCCCTCCACTTT. Translation gives CASSGDISYNSPLHF.

This clonotype was seen many times. The J gene is TRBJ2-7, the V gene TRBV5-1, with D uncertain. Germline V CDR1 and CDR2: SGHRS, YFSETQ. Trimming removed 1 base from V and 3 bases from J, with 8 bases in between. The CDR3 consists of 13 residues. For the CDR3, the DNA is TGCGCCAGCAGCTTGAGTCCAGACTACGAGCAGTACTTC. Translated: CASSLSPDYEQYF.

The sample holds a few counts of this clonotype. Being one base from a much bigger clone, this may be a read error. The chain carries TRBV7-2 and TRBJ2-5; 8 positions agree with TRBD2. The CDR3 runs to 14 residues. Germline V gives CDR1 SGHTA, CDR2 FQGNSA. The CDR3 region is CAGSLTSGTETQYF. In nucleotides, the CDR3 is TGTGCCGGCAGCTTAACTAGCGGAACAGAGACCCAGTACTTC.

There are many counts of this clonotype. The chain combines TRBV28 with TRBJ2-5; 9 bases are a match to TRBD2. The CDR3 runs to 16 residues. Germline CDR1 MDHEN, CDR2 SYDVKM. V shed 2 bases and J 4 bases; nucleotides not matched to a gene: 8. CDR3 sequence (DNA): TGTGCCAGCAGTTTAGGGGAACTAGCGGGTGTAGAGACCCAGTACTTC. Protein sequence: CASSLGELAGVETQYF. The full variable domain, in which reference TRBV28 and TRBJ2-5 provide the parts outside the CDR3, is DVKVTQSSRYLVKRTGEKVFLECVQDMDHENMFWYRQDPGLGLRLIYFSYDVKMKEKGDIPEGYSVSREKKERFSLILESASTNQTSMYLCASSLGELAGVETQYFGPGTRLLVL.

This clonotype was seen many times. The rearrangement links TRBV11-1 to TRBJ2-1; D is unresolved. The CDR3 totals 13 residues. The V and J ends lost 2 bases and 2 bases respectively, with 4 bases between them. Germline values: CDR1 SGHAT, CDR2 FQDESV (reference sequence). Here the CDR3 reads CASSLTAYNEQFF. The CDR3 region has the DNA TGTGCCAGCAGCTTAACAGCCTACAATGAGCAGTTCTTC.

This clonotype was detected ten times or more. A junction boundary mismatches the germline segment, possibly from a read error. The rearrangement joins TRBV7-7 to TRBJ2-7; no clear D. This CDR3 is 13 amino acids long. The germline V gene has CDR1 SSHAT and CDR2 FNYEAQ (reference sequence). CDR3 residues: CASSLGMGYEQYF. DNA for the CDR3: TGTGCTAGCAGCTTAGGAATGGGTTACGAGCAGTACTTC.

This clonotype has just a few counts. The chain combines TRBV20-1 with TRBJ1-1; D remains ambiguous. V was cut by 3 bases and J by 5 bases, with 13 bases left in between. Germline assignment: CDR1 DFQATT and CDR2 SNEGSKA (reference sequence). The CDR3 is 13 residues long. CDR3 protein: CSASGSGGTEAFF. CDR3 in DNA: TGCAGTGCTAGTGGGTCAGGTGGGACTGAAGCTTTCTTT.

The V call is TRBV11-2, the J call TRBJ2-1, with 7 bases matching TRBD1. Germline V lookup: CDR1 SGHAT, CDR2 FQNNGV. J gave up 7 bases and V 0 bases, and 6 bases lay outside the gene matches. The CDR3 is 15 residues long. The DNA for the CDR3 is TGTGCCAGCAGCTTAGAGCCGACAGGGATGAATGAGCAGTTCTTC. It specifies CASSLEPTGMNEQFF.

This clonotype was counted at least ten times. V gene TRBV4-2 combines with J gene TRBJ1-1; D unresolved. Germline V gene sequence: CDR1 LGHNA, CDR2 YNFKEQ. V lost 4 bases, J lost 3 bases, and 15 bases lay in between. The CDR3 spans 15 residues. This CDR3 is CASSPPGLRHTEAFF. In nucleotides, the CDR3 is TGTGCCAGCAGCCCACCAGGACTCCGGCACACTGAAGCTTTCTTT.

This clonotype was picked up a small number of times. CDR3 sequence: CASSKGMHNEQFF. The CDR3 nucleotides read TGTGCCAGCAGCAAAGGGATGCACAATGAGCAGTTCTTC. J is TRBJ2-1 and V is TRBV7-3, with D unresolved. V shed 5 bases and J shed 5 bases, with 10 bases lying between them. Germline-derived CDR1 and CDR2 are SGHTA and FQGTGA. The CDR3 is made up of 13 amino acids. Looking up the rest from reference TRBV7-3 and TRBJ2-1 gives the full variable domain: GAGVSQTPSNKVTEKGKYVELRCDPISGHTALYWYRQSLGQGPEFLIYFQGTGAADDSGLPNDRFFAVRPEGSVSTLKIQRTERGDSAVYLCASSKGMHNEQFFGPGTRLTVL.

By share, this clonotype ranks as large. The chain employs TRBV6-1 and TRBJ1-6; D ambiguous. Trimming cost V 2 bases and J 5 bases, with 1 base left between them. Germline CDR1 and CDR2: MNHNS and SASEGT. The CDR3 consists of 12 residues. The CDR3 bases are TGTGCCAGCAGTGAAAATAATTCACCCCTCCACTTT. Its protein product is CASSENNSPLHF.

Many counts were recorded for this clonotype. The chain is built from TRBV13 and TRBJ2-1, with TRBD2 matching 9 bases. Germline assignment: CDR1 PRHDT and CDR2 FYEKMQ (reference sequence). V trimming: 5 bases; J trimming: 5 bases; junction bases outside the gene matches: 1. CDR3 length: 13 amino acids. The CDR3 region is CASSRLADNEQFF. The CDR3 DNA follows: TGTGCCAGCAGCCGACTAGCGGACAATGAGCAGTTCTTC.

This clonotype has a handful of counts. V gene TRBV7-2 combines with J gene TRBJ1-3; no reliable D call. The CDR3 has 15 residues. The V gene's germline CDR1 is SGHTA and CDR2 FQGNSA. Trimming took off 1 base at V and 2 bases at J, with 9 bases between the two ends. Here the CDR3 reads CASSLVLETGNTIYF. Written as DNA, the CDR3 is TGTGCCAGCAGCTTAGTGCTGGAAACTGGAAACACCATATATTTT.

This clonotype was picked up many times. The rearrangement links TRBV14 to TRBJ1-4, with 7 bases matching TRBD1. V lost 1 base to trimming and J lost 8 bases; unmatched junction nucleotides: 13. The CDR3 is made up of 17 amino acids. Germline V lookup: CDR1 SGHDN, CDR2 FVKESK. The CDR3 DNA is TGTGCCAGCAGCCAAGCGGACAGGCCCTATGGGGAGGAAAAACTGTTTTTT. This codes for CASSQADRPYGEEKLFF. Complete variable domain (other parts from reference TRBV14 and TRBJ1-4): EAGVTQFPSHSVIEKGQTVTLRCDPISGHDNLYWYRRVMGKEIKFLLHFVKESKQDESGMPNNRFLAERTGGTYSTLKVQPAELEDSGVYFCASSQADRPYGEEKLFFGSGTQLSVL.

The sample holds a few counts of this clonotype. This sequence may be a read error, since a much larger clone differs from it by one base. The V call is TRBV11-2, the J call TRBJ1-5, with 9 bases aligning to TRBD1. The CDR3 totals 14 residues. Germline assignment: CDR1 SGHAT and CDR2 FQNNGV. With V trimmed by 6 bases and J by 2 bases, 2 bases remained unmatched. The CDR3 reads CASSRTGGNQPQHF. The CDR3 bases are TGTGCCAGCAGTCGGACAGGGGGCAATCAGCCCCAGCATTTT.

In its sample, this clonotype is medium-sized. The J gene is TRBJ2-5, the V gene TRBV5-1; D gene uncertain. Per germline, CDR1 SGHRS and CDR2 YFSETQ. V shed 4 bases and J shed 0 bases, with 4 bases lying between them. The CDR3 runs 12 residues. The CDR3 reads CASSRDQETQYF. The CDR3, as DNA: TGCGCCAGCAGCAGGGACCAAGAGACCCAGTACTTC. The entire variable domain, with the rest obtained from reference TRBV5-1 and TRBJ2-5, is as follows: KAGVTQTPRYLIKTRGQQVTLSCSPISGHRSVSWYQQTPGQGLQFLFEYFSETQRNKGNFPGRFSGRQFSNSRSEMNVSTLELGDSALYLCASSRDQETQYFGPGTRLLVL.

This clonotype was recorded many times. The rearrangement uses TRBV28 and TRBJ2-5, with 14 bases identical to TRBD2. The CDR3 has 16 residues. V was clipped by 8 bases and J by 5 bases; unmatched bases: 10. Germline V gene lookup returns CDR1 MDHEN and CDR2 SYDVKM. CDR3 residues: CASLGLAGGWAETQYF. For the CDR3, the DNA is TGTGCCAGCCTTGGACTAGCGGGAGGTTGGGCGGAGACCCAGTACTTC.